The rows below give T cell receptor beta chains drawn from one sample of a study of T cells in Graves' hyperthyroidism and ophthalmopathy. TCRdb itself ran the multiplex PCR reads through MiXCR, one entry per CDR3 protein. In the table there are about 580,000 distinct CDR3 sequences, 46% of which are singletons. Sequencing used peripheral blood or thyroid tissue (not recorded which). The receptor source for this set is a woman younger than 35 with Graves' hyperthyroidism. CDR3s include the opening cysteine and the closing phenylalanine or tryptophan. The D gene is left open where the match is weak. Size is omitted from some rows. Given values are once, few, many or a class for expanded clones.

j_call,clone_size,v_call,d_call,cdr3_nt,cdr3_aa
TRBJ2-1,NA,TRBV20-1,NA,TGCAGTGCTAGAGATCCGGGCGGTGGTGAGCAGTTCTTC,CSARDPGGGEQFF
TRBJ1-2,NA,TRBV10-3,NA,TGTGCCATCAGAGGCAGGGGATCCTATGGCTACACCTTC,CAIRGRGSYGYTF
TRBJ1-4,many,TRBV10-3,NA,TGTGCCATCAGTGACGGTCAAACTAATGAAAAACTGTTTTTT,CAISDGQTNEKLFF
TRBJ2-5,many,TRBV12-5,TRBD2,TGTGCTAGTGGTTCCTTTGGGAGGGCCGGGGAGACCCAGTACTTC,CASGSFGRAGETQYF
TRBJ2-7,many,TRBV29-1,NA,TGCAGCGTTTTTTTCAGGGAGACCGACTACGAGCAGTACTTC,CSVFFRETDYEQYF
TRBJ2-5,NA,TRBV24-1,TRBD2,TGTGCCACCAGTGACGGAGGTAGCGGGATGGAGGAGCAAGAGACCCAGTACTTC,CATSDGGSGMEEQETQYF
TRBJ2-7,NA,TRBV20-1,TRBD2,TGCAGTGCTAGAGATATACTAGCGGGAACGGCAAGTGGGGAGCAGTACTTC,CSARDILAGTASGEQYF
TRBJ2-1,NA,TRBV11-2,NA,TGTGCCAGCAGCTCCCTAGTGTACAATGAGCAGTTCTTC,CASSSLVYNEQFF
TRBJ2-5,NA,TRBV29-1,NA,TGCAGCGTCGAGCTTCGGGACAAACAAGAGACCCAGTACTTC,CSVELRDKQETQYF
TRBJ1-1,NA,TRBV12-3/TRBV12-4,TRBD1,TGTGCCAGCAGGACGGGACAGATGAACACTGAAGCTTTCTTT,CASRTGQMNTEAFF
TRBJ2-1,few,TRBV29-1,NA,TGCAGCGTTGGAGGGGGCTCCTACAATGAGCAGTTCTTC,CSVGGGSYNEQFF
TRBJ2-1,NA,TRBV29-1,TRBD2,TGCAGCGTTGATACGCTAGCGGGAAGACCTATCAATGAGCAGTTCTTC,CSVDTLAGRPINEQFF
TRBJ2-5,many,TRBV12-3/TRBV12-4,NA,TGTGCCAGCAGTTTAGCAACAGTACAAGAGACCCAGTACTTC,CASSLATVQETQYF
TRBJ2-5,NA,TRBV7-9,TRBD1,TGTGCCAGCAGGCGGGACAGGGTTGCGGAGACCCAGTACTTC,CASRRDRVAETQYF
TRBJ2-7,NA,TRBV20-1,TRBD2,TGCAGTGCGCAGGGACTAGCGGGAATATACGAGCAGTACTTC,CSAQGLAGIYEQYF
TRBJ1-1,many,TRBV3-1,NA,TGTGCCAGCAGCCAAAGGGGCACTGAAGCTTTCTTT,CASSQRGTEAFF
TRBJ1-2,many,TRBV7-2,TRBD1,TGTGCCAGCAGCTTAGTCGGGACAGGGTTGTATGGCTACACCTTC,CASSLVGTGLYGYTF
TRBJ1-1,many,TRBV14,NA,TGTGCCAGCAGCCATCTAGGGCAGGGTAGGATGAACACTGAAGCTTTCTTT,CASSHLGQGRMNTEAFF
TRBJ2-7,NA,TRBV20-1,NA,TGCAGTGCTAGAGGTTTCGGGGGAGACGAGCAGTACTTC,CSARGFGGDEQYF
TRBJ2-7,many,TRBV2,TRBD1,TGTGCCAGCAGTGCGACAGGGTCCTACGAGCAGTACTTC,CASSATGSYEQYF
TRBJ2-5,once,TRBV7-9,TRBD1,TGTGCCAGCAGCCCGCCGAGGGACAGGGTAGAGACCCAGTACTTC,CASSPPRDRVETQYF
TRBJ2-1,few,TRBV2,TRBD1,TGTGCCAGCAGTTTCCGGGACAGGGGTTACAATGAGCAGTTCTTC,CASSFRDRGYNEQFF
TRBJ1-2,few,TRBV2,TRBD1,TGTGCCAGCGACAGGGGTCATGGCTACACCTTC,CASDRGHGYTF
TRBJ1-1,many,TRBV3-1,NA,TGTGCCAGCAGCCAACCTGACTCGAACACTGAAGCTTTCTTT,CASSQPDSNTEAFF
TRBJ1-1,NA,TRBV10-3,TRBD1,TGTGCCATCAGTGAGCGGACAGGGGAAGAAGCTTTCTTT,CAISERTGEEAFF
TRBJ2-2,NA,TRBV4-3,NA,TGCGCCAGCAGACCCTCTACAGGGACGGGGACCGGGGAGCTGTTTTTT,CASRPSTGTGTGELFF
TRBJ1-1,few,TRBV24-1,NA,TGTGCCACCAGTGAAACAGGGATGAACACTGAAGCTTTCTTT,CATSETGMNTEAFF
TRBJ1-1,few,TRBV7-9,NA,TGTGCCAGCAGCAAGCTAGCGGGAGCTTTCTTT,CASSKLAGAFF
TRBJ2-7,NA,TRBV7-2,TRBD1,TGTGCCAGCAGTCATGACAGGGGTCATCAGCCCCAGCAGTACTTC,CASSHDRGHQPQQYF
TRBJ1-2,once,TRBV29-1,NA,TGCAGCGTTGACGAGGGAGGGGACGGCTACACCTTC,CSVDEGGDGYTF
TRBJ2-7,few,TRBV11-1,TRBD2,TGTGCCAGCAGCTCTAATTCGGCTAGCGGGAGTTTCAGCTCCTACGAGCAGTACTTC,CASSSNSASGSFSSYEQYF
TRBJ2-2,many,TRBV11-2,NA,TGTGCCAGCAGCTTCCCGCTGGGGTCCGGGGAGCTGTTTTTT,CASSFPLGSGELFF
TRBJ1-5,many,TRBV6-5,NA,TGTGCCAGCAGCCCCCGTCGGTATAGCAATCAGCCCCAGCATTTT,CASSPRRYSNQPQHF
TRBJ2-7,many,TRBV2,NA,TGTGCCAGCAGTGAAGTGGGGGCCGAGCAGTACTTC,CASSEVGAEQYF